This T cell receptor beta chain was obtained from a study of T cells in Graves' hyperthyroidism and ophthalmopathy. This clonotype occurred many times. From RNA transcripts, TCR beta CDR3 regions were amplified. The TCR CDR3 was amplified in a first-round RT-PCR using the HTBI primer set. Via MiXCR, TCRdb re-called the multiplex PCR reads, giving one row per CDR3 protein. This sample has 470,000 or so distinct CDR3 sequences, with less than 25% found just once. Germline V gives CDR1 SEHNR, CDR2 FQNEAQ (reference sequence). This CDR3 region has 15 residues. With 7 bases removed from V and 0 bases from J, the gap between germline ends came to 16 bases.

Sequenced: blood. The chain recombines TRBV7-9 with TRBJ2-7; TRBD1 might be the D (6 bases). The clonotype originates from a man aged 18 to 29 with Graves' hyperthyroidism. The CDR3 region has the DNA TGTGCCAGCACCACGACGGACAGCACCTCCTACGAGCAGTACTTC. This translates into CASTTTDSTSYEQYF.